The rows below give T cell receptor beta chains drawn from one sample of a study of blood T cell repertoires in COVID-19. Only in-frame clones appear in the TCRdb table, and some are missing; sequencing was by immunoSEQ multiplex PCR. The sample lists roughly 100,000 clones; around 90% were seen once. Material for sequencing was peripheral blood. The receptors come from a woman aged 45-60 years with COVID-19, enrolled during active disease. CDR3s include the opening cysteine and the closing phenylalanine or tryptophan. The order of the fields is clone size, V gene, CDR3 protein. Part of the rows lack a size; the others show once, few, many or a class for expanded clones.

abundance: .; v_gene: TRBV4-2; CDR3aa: CASSQDGQGGNQPQHF
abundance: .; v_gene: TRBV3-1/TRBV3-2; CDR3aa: CASSQLAGGYYNEQFF
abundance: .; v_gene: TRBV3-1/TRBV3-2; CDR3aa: CASTPGTGNSPLHF
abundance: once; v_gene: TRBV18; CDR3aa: CASSPEQGYQETQYF
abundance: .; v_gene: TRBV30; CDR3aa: CAWSGGAASQETQYF
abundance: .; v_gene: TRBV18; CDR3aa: CASSPLSGGPGELFF
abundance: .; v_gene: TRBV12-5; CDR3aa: CASGLVRGTGEGDTQYF
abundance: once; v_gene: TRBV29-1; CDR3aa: CSVRGLAGSYEQYF
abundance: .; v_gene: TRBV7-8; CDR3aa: CASSQTGRNQPQHF
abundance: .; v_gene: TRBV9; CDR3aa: CASSPWTSGESTDTQYF
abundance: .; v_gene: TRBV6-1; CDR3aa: CASSWTADTQYF
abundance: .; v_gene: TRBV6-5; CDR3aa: CAIAGGSYNEQFF
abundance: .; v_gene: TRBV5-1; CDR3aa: CASSSDSSNEKLFF
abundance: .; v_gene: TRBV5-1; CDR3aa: CASSLGQGAYNEQFF
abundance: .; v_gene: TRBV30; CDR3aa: CAWSVGGTGTYEQYF